This TCR beta chain was sequenced in a study of CXCR3-negative and CXCR3-positive naive CD8 T cells. In the study overall: Sequencing yielded some 150 million TRB reads, roughly 1.5 +/- 0.3 million per library. Study conclusions and caveats: Freshly isolated PBMCs were used in most assays, given partial CXCR3 loss after freezing. Greater hydrophobicity was found in TRB CDR3s of CXCR3-positive naive cells than of CXCR3-negative naive cells.

Libraries were UMI-labeled 5' RACE TRB cDNA. For each CDR3 protein, TCRdb gives one entry from its re-call of the 5' RACE reads, without DNA. This table holds around 95,000 distinct CDR3 sequences. Cells classed as naive CD8+ T cells were CD45RO-CCR7+CD27+CD95-. As for this clonotype: Its antigen is currently unknown.

CDR3 size: 14 residues. The germline V gene has CDR1 SGHDT and CDR2 YYEEEE. The chain joins TRBV5-6 to TRBJ2-2; the TCRdb D gene call, TRBD1, has no DNA to confirm it. The clonotype was recovered from a human donor in good health. Some clones in this sample may be carry-over from other donors' samples. Source material: naive CXCR3+ CD8+ T cells from blood. Stated subset: CD45RO-CCR7+CD27+CD95- naive CD8+ T cells expressing CXCR3 (TNR3+). The CDR3 protein is CASNLAGRTGELFF.